A selection of T cell receptor beta chains follows, all from one sample in a study of blood T cell repertoires in COVID-19. The method was immunoSEQ multiplex PCR; TCRdb's version includes in-frame clones alone and lacks a portion of them. Of 150,000 to 200,000 clones listed, approximately 80% were seen once; the top ten hold around 8.4%. Sequencing was carried out using peripheral blood. These receptors were collected from a woman aged 80 or over with active or convalescent COVID-19. CDR3s include the opening cysteine and the closing phenylalanine or tryptophan. Fields, in order: clone size, V gene, J gene, D gene, CDR3 DNA, CDR3 protein. A D gene is named only where the DNA matches it firmly. The size field is filled for only some rows; it gives once, few, many or a size class.

abundance: .; v_gene: TRBV7-9; j_gene: TRBJ1-1; d_gene: .; CDR3nt: TGTGCCAGCAGCTCCAGACAGGCTAACACTGAAGCTTTCTTT; CDR3aa: CASSSRQANTEAFF
abundance: .; v_gene: TRBV5-1; j_gene: TRBJ2-7; d_gene: TRBD1; CDR3nt: TGCGCCAGCAGCACCGGACAGGGACCCTACGAGCAGTACTTC; CDR3aa: CASSTGQGPYEQYF
abundance: .; v_gene: TRBV5-1; j_gene: TRBJ1-1; d_gene: .; CDR3nt: TGCGCCAGCAGCTTGACAGTAAACACTGAAGCTTTCTTT; CDR3aa: CASSLTVNTEAFF
abundance: .; v_gene: TRBV5-6; j_gene: TRBJ2-2; d_gene: .; CDR3nt: TGTGCCAGCAGCCCCCTTGGAGGGGGCGCGTACACCGGGGAGCTGTTTTTT; CDR3aa: CASSPLGGGAYTGELFF
abundance: .; v_gene: TRBV5-1; j_gene: TRBJ2-5; d_gene: TRBD2; CDR3nt: TGCGCCAGCAGCTTACAACTAGCGGAAGGGGAGACCCAGTACTTC; CDR3aa: CASSLQLAEGETQYF
abundance: .; v_gene: TRBV18; j_gene: TRBJ1-1; d_gene: .; CDR3nt: TGTGCCAGCTCCTACCGCGAGAACACTGAAGCTTTCTTT; CDR3aa: CASSYRENTEAFF
abundance: .; v_gene: TRBV18; j_gene: TRBJ2-3; d_gene: .; CDR3nt: TGTGCCAGCTCACCCACCAGGGGGGCAGATACGCAGTATTTT; CDR3aa: CASSPTRGADTQYF
abundance: .; v_gene: TRBV13; j_gene: TRBJ2-3; d_gene: .; CDR3nt: TGTGCCAGCAGCTTAGGCCGGAAGGAGGCAGATACGCAGTATTTT; CDR3aa: CASSLGRKEADTQYF
abundance: once; v_gene: TRBV9; j_gene: TRBJ2-2; d_gene: TRBD1; CDR3nt: TGTGCCAGCAGCCCGGGACAGGGGGCCACCGGGGAGCTGTTTTTT; CDR3aa: CASSPGQGATGELFF
abundance: .; v_gene: TRBV6-6; j_gene: TRBJ1-6; d_gene: .; CDR3nt: TGTGCCAGCAGTTACTCAGAGGGTAATTCACCCCTCCACTTT; CDR3aa: CASSYSEGNSPLHF
abundance: .; v_gene: TRBV7-2; j_gene: TRBJ2-5; d_gene: TRBD1; CDR3nt: TGTGCCAGCAGCAAAACAGGGGGGGAGACCCAGTACTTC; CDR3aa: CASSKTGGETQYF
abundance: .; v_gene: TRBV11-3; j_gene: TRBJ2-5; d_gene: TRBD2; CDR3nt: TGTGCCAGCAGCACCGGACTAGCGGGGGGGCCCGTAAAGACCCAGTACTTC; CDR3aa: CASSTGLAGGPVKTQYF
abundance: few; v_gene: TRBV11-2; j_gene: TRBJ2-7; d_gene: .; CDR3nt: TGTGCCAGCAGCTTCTGGGGAGACTCCTACGAGCAGTACTTC; CDR3aa: CASSFWGDSYEQYF
abundance: .; v_gene: TRBV29-1; j_gene: TRBJ1-4; d_gene: TRBD1; CDR3nt: TGCAGCGTTGGTGGGACAGGGGAACTTAATGAAAAACTGTTTTTT; CDR3aa: CSVGGTGELNEKLFF
abundance: few; v_gene: TRBV7-6; j_gene: TRBJ2-7; d_gene: TRBD2; CDR3nt: TGTGCCAGCAGCTTAGCGCAGGGGGGGACTAGCCGGATCTACGAGCAGTACTTC; CDR3aa: CASSLAQGGTSRIYEQYF
abundance: few; v_gene: TRBV7-9; j_gene: TRBJ1-2; d_gene: .; CDR3nt: TGTGCCAGCAGCTTAGCCGGGGAGGGCTCAGGCTATGGCTACACCTTC; CDR3aa: CASSLAGEGSGYGYTF
abundance: .; v_gene: TRBV6-2/TRBV6-3; j_gene: TRBJ1-2; d_gene: .; CDR3nt: TGTGCCAGCAGTTACCGGGCAGGGGACAACTATGGCTACACCTTC; CDR3aa: CASSYRAGDNYGYTF
abundance: few; v_gene: TRBV12-3/TRBV12-4; j_gene: TRBJ1-2; d_gene: TRBD1; CDR3nt: TGTGCCAGTGCAGGGGGCTCTTTTGGCTACACCTTC; CDR3aa: CASAGGSFGYTF
abundance: .; v_gene: TRBV27; j_gene: TRBJ2-5; d_gene: TRBD2; CDR3nt: TGTGCCACAAGGACTAGCGGGGGGCTGGGAGAGACCCAGTACTTC; CDR3aa: CATRTSGGLGETQYF
abundance: .; v_gene: TRBV19; j_gene: TRBJ1-4; d_gene: .; CDR3nt: TGTGCCAGTAGTATACGGTCTTTGCCTAATGAAAAACTGTTTTTT; CDR3aa: CASSIRSLPNEKLFF
abundance: .; v_gene: TRBV4-2; j_gene: TRBJ1-6; d_gene: .; CDR3nt: TGTGCCAGCAGCCAAGAGACAGCTCCCAGCTCCTATAATTCACCCCTCCACTTT; CDR3aa: CASSQETAPSSYNSPLHF
abundance: .; v_gene: TRBV19; j_gene: TRBJ1-6; d_gene: TRBD1; CDR3nt: TGTGCCAGTAGCCAACAGGGGGCTCCTTCACCCCTCCACTTT; CDR3aa: CASSQQGAPSPLHF
abundance: .; v_gene: TRBV7-3; j_gene: TRBJ2-5; d_gene: TRBD1; CDR3nt: TGTGCCAGCAGCCAGGACAGGGTCTCGGAGACCCAGTACTTC; CDR3aa: CASSQDRVSETQYF
abundance: .; v_gene: TRBV7-9; j_gene: TRBJ2-2; d_gene: TRBD1; CDR3nt: TGTGCCAGCAGCTTGCGGACAGGCCAGAACACCGGGGAGCTGTTTTTT; CDR3aa: CASSLRTGQNTGELFF
abundance: .; v_gene: TRBV3-1/TRBV3-2; j_gene: TRBJ1-2; d_gene: .; CDR3nt: TGTGCCAGCAGCCAAGGAGAGGGGGGGAACTATGGCTACACCTTC; CDR3aa: CASSQGEGGNYGYTF
abundance: .; v_gene: TRBV2; j_gene: TRBJ2-5; d_gene: TRBD2; CDR3nt: TGTGCCAGGGTTAGCGGGGGGAACCAAGAGACCCAGTACTTC; CDR3aa: CARVSGGNQETQYF
abundance: .; v_gene: TRBV19; j_gene: TRBJ1-5; d_gene: .; CDR3nt: TGTGCCAGTAGTATAGGCAGGGGACAAATTAGCAATCAGCCCCAGCATTTT; CDR3aa: CASSIGRGQISNQPQHF
abundance: .; v_gene: TRBV4-3; j_gene: TRBJ2-5; d_gene: TRBD1; CDR3nt: TGCGCCAGCAGCCAAGAAGCCCTGGGGACAGGGGAGACCCAGTACTTC; CDR3aa: CASSQEALGTGETQYF
abundance: few; v_gene: TRBV7-2; j_gene: TRBJ2-1; d_gene: .; CDR3nt: TGTGCCAGCAGCACCAGGGGCCCGGTTTACAATGAGCAGTTCTTC; CDR3aa: CASSTRGPVYNEQFF
abundance: .; v_gene: TRBV27; j_gene: TRBJ2-1; d_gene: TRBD1; CDR3nt: TGTGCCAGCAGTCCCCATCGGGACAGAACCTACAATGAGCAGTTCTTC; CDR3aa: CASSPHRDRTYNEQFF
abundance: .; v_gene: TRBV19; j_gene: TRBJ1-5; d_gene: .; CDR3nt: TGTGCCACCTCGTCAGAATCTAGCAATCAGCCCCAGCATTTT; CDR3aa: CATSSESSNQPQHF
abundance: .; v_gene: TRBV10-1; j_gene: TRBJ2-6; d_gene: .; CDR3nt: TGCGCCAGCAGTTTACACTCTGGGGGGACTGGGGCCAACGTCCTGACTTTC; CDR3aa: CASSLHSGGTGANVLTF
abundance: .; v_gene: TRBV29-1; j_gene: TRBJ1-1; d_gene: .; CDR3nt: TGCAGCGTTTATAAGCAGAACACTGAAGCTTTCTTT; CDR3aa: CSVYKQNTEAFF
abundance: .; v_gene: TRBV5-1; j_gene: TRBJ2-5; d_gene: .; CDR3nt: TGCGCCAGCAAAACAGGAAGGGGGCAAGAGACCCAGTACTTC; CDR3aa: CASKTGRGQETQYF
abundance: .; v_gene: TRBV6-5; j_gene: TRBJ1-5; d_gene: .; CDR3nt: TGTGCCAGCAGTTACTCCCCAGGGGTTAATCAGCCCCAGCATTTT; CDR3aa: CASSYSPGVNQPQHF
abundance: .; v_gene: TRBV10-3; j_gene: TRBJ1-4; d_gene: .; CDR3nt: TGTGCCATCACCCCGGGGGGGTCGGGGAAACTGTTTTTT; CDR3aa: CAITPGGSGKLFF
abundance: .; v_gene: TRBV7-9; j_gene: TRBJ1-2; d_gene: .; CDR3nt: TGTGCCAGCATCAACCCCGGGTCTAACTATGGCTACACCTTC; CDR3aa: CASINPGSNYGYTF
abundance: .; v_gene: TRBV7-6; j_gene: TRBJ2-3; d_gene: .; CDR3nt: TGTGCCAGCAGCTTAGCGCTACTAGCAGGCGATACGCAGTATTTT; CDR3aa: CASSLALLAGDTQYF
abundance: .; v_gene: TRBV18; j_gene: TRBJ1-5; d_gene: TRBD1; CDR3nt: TGTGCCAGCTCACCAGGGGCAGGGGGTGCCAATCAGCCCCAGCATTTT; CDR3aa: CASSPGAGGANQPQHF
abundance: .; v_gene: TRBV10-3; j_gene: TRBJ2-3; d_gene: TRBD2; CDR3nt: TGTGCCATCAGCGGGACTAGCCTCACAGATACGCAGTATTTT; CDR3aa: CAISGTSLTDTQYF
abundance: few; v_gene: TRBV7-8; j_gene: TRBJ1-5; d_gene: TRBD1; CDR3nt: TGTGCCAGCAGCTCATGGGGTAGACAGGGGAAGGATCAGCCCCAGCATTTT; CDR3aa: CASSSWGRQGKDQPQHF
abundance: .; v_gene: TRBV10-3; j_gene: TRBJ2-7; d_gene: .; CDR3nt: TGTGCCATCAGTGAGTCGATTCGGACATTGCCTCAAGAGCGGGTAACCTACGAGCAGTACTTC; CDR3aa: CAISESIRTLPQERVTYEQYF
abundance: .; v_gene: TRBV7-2; j_gene: TRBJ2-3; d_gene: .; CDR3nt: TGTGCCAGCAGCTATATAACAGATACGCAGTATTTT; CDR3aa: CASSYITDTQYF
abundance: .; v_gene: TRBV5-1; j_gene: TRBJ2-6; d_gene: TRBD1; CDR3nt: TGCGCCAGCAGCCCCCGGGCCCTACAGGGGTCCCTCGCCTCTGGGGCCAACGTCCTGACTTTC; CDR3aa: CASSPRALQGSLASGANVLTF
abundance: .; v_gene: TRBV6-5; j_gene: TRBJ2-7; d_gene: TRBD2; CDR3nt: TGTGCCACCACACGACCGGGGGGGTCCTACGAGCAGTACTTC; CDR3aa: CATTRPGGSYEQYF
abundance: .; v_gene: TRBV4-1; j_gene: TRBJ2-3; d_gene: .; CDR3nt: TGCGCCAGCAGCCAAGATAAGGTAGCGCACACAGATACGCAGTATTTT; CDR3aa: CASSQDKVAHTDTQYF
abundance: few; v_gene: TRBV12-3/TRBV12-4; j_gene: TRBJ1-1; d_gene: TRBD1; CDR3nt: TGTGCCAGCAGTTTCAACGGACAGGTAGAAGCTTTCTTT; CDR3aa: CASSFNGQVEAFF
abundance: .; v_gene: TRBV14; j_gene: TRBJ2-3; d_gene: TRBD2; CDR3nt: TGTGCCAGCAGCCGAAGTCTAGCGGGGGGCACAGATACGCAGTATTTT; CDR3aa: CASSRSLAGGTDTQYF
abundance: .; v_gene: TRBV19; j_gene: TRBJ1-2; d_gene: TRBD1; CDR3nt: TGTGCCAGTAGTATAACCTCCGGGACAGCCTATGGCTACACCTTC; CDR3aa: CASSITSGTAYGYTF
abundance: .; v_gene: TRBV10-1; j_gene: TRBJ2-3; d_gene: TRBD2; CDR3nt: TGCGCCAGCAGTGAGACCCGAGCGGGGCTCAGCACAGATACGCAGTATTTT; CDR3aa: CASSETRAGLSTDTQYF
abundance: .; v_gene: TRBV18; j_gene: TRBJ1-2; d_gene: .; CDR3nt: TGTGCCAGCTCACCTGGAGGAAACTATGGCTACACCTTC; CDR3aa: CASSPGGNYGYTF
abundance: few; v_gene: TRBV19; j_gene: TRBJ1-4; d_gene: .; CDR3nt: TGTGCCAGTAGGCCCGAGGACAGAGCAACTAATGAAAAACTGTTTTTT; CDR3aa: CASRPEDRATNEKLFF
abundance: .; v_gene: TRBV19; j_gene: TRBJ1-2; d_gene: TRBD1; CDR3nt: TGTGCCAGTACCCCGGACAGGGCCGGCTATGGCTACACCTTC; CDR3aa: CASTPDRAGYGYTF
abundance: .; v_gene: TRBV15; j_gene: TRBJ1-1; d_gene: TRBD1; CDR3nt: TGTGCCACCAGCACAAGAATAAGGGGGCGGGACACTGAAGCTTTCTTT; CDR3aa: CATSTRIRGRDTEAFF
abundance: .; v_gene: TRBV6-5; j_gene: TRBJ1-2; d_gene: TRBD1; CDR3nt: TGTGCCAGCAGTTACTCATTCGACAGGGCGAGCTATGGCTACACCTTC; CDR3aa: CASSYSFDRASYGYTF
abundance: once; v_gene: TRBV19; j_gene: TRBJ1-1; d_gene: TRBD1; CDR3nt: TGTGCCAGTAGTGGTACAGGGGTGAACACTGAAGCTTTCTTT; CDR3aa: CASSGTGVNTEAFF